These T cell receptor beta chains were read from a single sample in a study of early T cells in non-severe SARS-CoV-2 infection. TCRdb ran MiXCR on the 5' RACE reads and lists one entry per CDR3 protein. The table records 25,000 to 30,000 distinct CDR3 sequences, approximately 4.3% of them present only once. The sequenced material came from whole blood. These receptor sequences come from an adult who was a healthcare worker with PCR-confirmed SARS-CoV-2 infection or an uninfected control (not recorded which). Both conserved end residues are part of each CDR3. The D gene is left open where the match is weak. Size tells how often a clone was seen (once, few, many) or the class of an expanded clone, and some rows leave it out.

d_call clone_size j_call v_call cdr3_nt cdr3_aa
TRBD1 many TRBJ2-7 TRBV19 TGTGCCAGTAGTTCCGGGACAGACCGCCACGAGCAGTACTTC CASSSGTDRHEQYF
TRBD2 many TRBJ2-2 TRBV11-2 TGTGCCAGCAGCTCGGGACTAGCTGGGACCGGGGAGCTGTTTTTT CASSSGLAGTGELFF
TRBD2 many TRBJ2-1 TRBV20-1 TGCAGTGCTAGGACGACTAGCGGGAGGCCCGATGAGCAGTTCTTC CSARTTSGRPDEQFF
TRBD2 many TRBJ2-7 TRBV27 TGTGCCAGCAGTCCACTAGCGGTGACCTACGAGCAGTACTTC CASSPLAVTYEQYF
. many TRBJ1-1 TRBV11-2 TGTGCCAGCAGCTTATATGGGGAAGCTTTCTTT CASSLYGEAFF
. . TRBJ1-2 TRBV11-2 TGTGCCAGCAGCGCAGACCGCAACTATGGCTACACCTTC CASSADRNYGYTF
. many TRBJ2-1 TRBV28 TGTGCCAGCAGTTCCTTGCTTTCTAATGAGCAGTTCTTC CASSSLLSNEQFF
TRBD1 many TRBJ1-1 TRBV12-3/TRBV12-4 TGTGCCAGCAGTTTGAGACAGGGAGAAAATGAAGCTTTCTTT CASSLRQGENEAFF
TRBD1 many TRBJ2-2 TRBV6-6 TGTGCCAGCCGACCAGGACAGGGGGGCACCGGGGAGCTGTTTTTT CASRPGQGGTGELFF
TRBD1 . TRBJ1-2 TRBV18 TGTGCCAGCTCACCGGGGGGACAGGGCGTGCACTATGGCTACACCTTC CASSPGGQGVHYGYTF
TRBD1 . TRBJ2-1 TRBV5-6 TGTGCCAGCAGCTTCAAAGCAGGGGGCTACAATGAGCAGTTCTTC CASSFKAGGYNEQFF
. few TRBJ1-3 TRBV12-3/TRBV12-4 TGTGCCAGCAGACAGGAAAACACCATATATTTT CASRQENTIYF
. few TRBJ1-4 TRBV14 TGTGCCAGCAGTCGGGGCAGTGGGGCAGGGGAACTGTTTTTT CASSRGSGAGELFF
. many TRBJ2-5 TRBV27 TGTGCCAGCCGGTCCCGAGTATTGGGAGCCAGCCAAGAGACCCAGTACTTC CASRSRVLGASQETQYF
. many TRBJ2-7 TRBV6-5 TGTGCCAGCAGTTCCAGCTCCTACGAGCAGTACTTC CASSSSSYEQYF
. . TRBJ1-3 TRBV18 TGTGCCAGCTCACCTGGCAGTTCTGAAAACACCATATATTTT CASSPGSSENTIYF
TRBD1 few TRBJ2-6 TRBV3-1 TGTGCCAGCAGCCACAACACAGGGGGCCTCAAATGGGCCAACGTCCTGACTTTC CASSHNTGGLKWANVLTF
TRBD2 . TRBJ2-2 TRBV10-1 TGCGCCAGCAGTGATCAAGCGGGGGGACTTTACACCGGGGAGCTGTTTTTT CASSDQAGGLYTGELFF
. many TRBJ2-7 TRBV12-3/TRBV12-4 TGTGCCAGCAGTTTTATCGACCCACTCTACGAGCAGTACTTC CASSFIDPLYEQYF
. many TRBJ2-7 TRBV20-1 TGCAGTGCTAGACGAGGAAACGAGCAGTACTTC CSARRGNEQYF
TRBD1 few TRBJ2-7 TRBV7-8 TGTGCCAGCAGCTCCAACCGGGACAGGGGAGGCGAGCAGTACTTC CASSSNRDRGGEQYF
. . TRBJ2-1 TRBV28 TGTGCCACCCTTCAGGACTCCTACAATGAGCAGTTCTTC CATLQDSYNEQFF
. many TRBJ2-5 TRBV3-1 TGTGCCAGCAGAGTTAGGCTCCAAGAGACCCAGTACTTC CASRVRLQETQYF
. many TRBJ2-7 TRBV10-3 TGTGCCATCCAAGAGAGCGGAACCGAGCAGTACTTC CAIQESGTEQYF
TRBD1 many TRBJ1-5 TRBV19 TGTGCCAGTAGCCCTAATGGGGGTCGGCGACAGGGACAGCCCCAGCATTTT CASSPNGGRRQGQPQHF
. few TRBJ2-4 TRBV6-1 TGTGCCAGCAGTGAGGATAGACAGGAGAAGAGTCTCGGGGCCAAAAACATTCAGTACTTC CASSEDRQEKSLGAKNIQYF
. many TRBJ1-1 TRBV28 TGTGCCAGCAAGGAAAGGGATACTGAAGCTTTCTTT CASKERDTEAFF
. many TRBJ2-1 TRBV27 TGTGCCAGCAGTCCAAAACTAGGGAGGTTGGTCTATGAGCAGTTCTTC CASSPKLGRLVYEQFF
. . TRBJ2-7 TRBV11-2 TGTGCCAGCAGCACTACCACCAGCCTCTACGAGCAGTACTTC CASSTTTSLYEQYF
. many TRBJ2-5 TRBV20-1 TGCAGTGCTAGGTTCACCCAACAAGAGACCCAGTACTTC CSARFTQQETQYF
. many TRBJ1-2 TRBV4-1 TGCGCCAGCAGCCCTGGGACATGGATGAAACCTAACTATGGCTACACCTTC CASSPGTWMKPNYGYTF
TRBD1 many TRBJ1-4 TRBV7-9 TGTGCCAGCAGCGCCGGGACAGGGATTGAAAAACTGTTTTTT CASSAGTGIEKLFF
TRBD1 many TRBJ2-3 TRBV14 TGTGCCAGCAGCCGCCGGACAGGGACAGATACGCAGTATTTT CASSRRTGTDTQYF
. many TRBJ1-5 TRBV18 TGTGCCAGCTCACCGGATAAAACTAAGGGGAATCAGCCCCAGCATTTT CASSPDKTKGNQPQHF
TRBD2 many TRBJ2-5 TRBV28 TGTGCCAGCAGTTTCCGGACAAGCGGGGGGCGAGAGACCCAGTACTTC CASSFRTSGGRETQYF
TRBD1 many TRBJ1-2 TRBV28 TGTGCCAGCAGTTCGGGACAGAACTATGGCTACACCTTC CASSSGQNYGYTF
. . TRBJ1-6 TRBV12-3/TRBV12-4 TGTGCCAGCACCAAAGTCAGGGACTCCAATTCACCCCTCCACTTT CASTKVRDSNSPLHF
. many TRBJ1-1 TRBV12-3/TRBV12-4 TGTGCCAGCTCAGGGGAGAACACTGAAGCTTTCTTT CASSGENTEAFF
. many TRBJ2-3 TRBV6-4 TGTGCCAGCAGTGACTCCATCGGGGCCACAGATACGCAGTATTTT CASSDSIGATDTQYF
. many TRBJ2-5 TRBV29-1 TGCAGCGTCAGGGGTCCCGGGGATGAGACCCAGTACTTC CSVRGPGDETQYF
. many TRBJ2-5 TRBV5-1 TGCGCCAGCAGCTTGAGGATGGGCGAGAAACAGTACTTC CASSLRMGEKQYF
. . TRBJ2-2 TRBV2 TGTGCCAGCGGGCGCAGGACGAACACCGGGGAGCTGTTTTTT CASGRRTNTGELFF
. few TRBJ1-1 TRBV20-1 TGCAGTGCTAACCTCGGGGGAGGGAGGGGCACTGAAGCTTTCTTT CSANLGGGRGTEAFF
. many TRBJ1-5 TRBV3-1 TGTGCCAGCAGCCATTCCTTGGGGGGTAGCAATCAGCCCCAGCATTTT CASSHSLGGSNQPQHF
. many TRBJ1-5 TRBV11-2 TGTGCCAGCAGCCCAGTCCGTAGCAATCAGCCCCAGCATTTT CASSPVRSNQPQHF
TRBD1 . TRBJ2-1 TRBV4-1 TGCGCCAGCAGCCATCCCCGGGACAGCCGAAACAATGAGCAGTTCTTC CASSHPRDSRNNEQFF
TRBD2 many TRBJ2-7 TRBV4-1 TGCGCCAGCAGCCAAGTTACACCGGCTAGCGGGACTCTGAACGAGCAGTACTTC CASSQVTPASGTLNEQYF
. many TRBJ2-1 TRBV7-9 TGTGCCAGCAGGGATCTTCCTTATGAGCAGTTCTTC CASRDLPYEQFF
. many TRBJ1-1 TRBV2 TGTGCCAGCAGTGTTAACGGGGGGTTGAACACTGAAGCTTTCTTT CASSVNGGLNTEAFF
. many TRBJ2-3 TRBV11-2 TGTGCCAGCAGCTTCTCGAGCTCCACAGATACGCAGTATTTT CASSFSSSTDTQYF
. many TRBJ1-1 TRBV30 TGTGCCTGGAGTACCCGACCAAGGAACACTGAAGCTTTCTTT CAWSTRPRNTEAFF